Below are 19 T cell receptor beta chains sequenced from a single sample in a study of PD-1 blockade in classical Hodgkin lymphoma. Every patient experienced relapse after autologous stem cell transplantation, and brentuximab vedotin exposure varied. Assay used: immunoSEQ multiplex PCR; TCRdb lists only in-frame clones, some missing. The data show 13,000 to 15,000 clones, 81% seen once. The sequences come from peripheral blood mononuclear cells (PBMCs), collected at baseline. The receptor source for this set is a human donor with classical Hodgkin lymphoma.

The chain links TRBV6-5 to TRBJ1-2, with D perhaps matching TRBD1 (6 bases). Germline loops: CDR1 MNHEY, CDR2 SVGAGI. The germline V and J ends were trimmed by 6 bases and 6 bases, with 11 bases remaining between them. The CDR3 length is 12 residues. The CDR3 nucleotides are TGTGCCAGCAGCCTAACAGGGAATGGCTACACCTTC. Its translation: CASSLTGNGYTF.

V gene TRBV5-4 combines with J gene TRBJ2-3; D unclear. The CDR3 is made up of 13 amino acids. Trimming removed 2 bases at V and 6 bases at J, with 10 bases between. Germline V gives CDR1 SGHNT, CDR2 YYREEE (reference sequence). The CDR3 loop reads CASSLPKGDTQYF. For the CDR3, the DNA is TGTGCCAGCAGCTTACCCAAAGGCGATACGCAGTATTTT. Filled out from reference TRBV5-4 and TRBJ2-3, the complete variable domain reads ETGVTQSPTHLIKTRGQQVTLRCSSQSGHNTVSWYQQALGQGPQFIFQYYREEENGRGNFPPRFSGLQFPNYSSELNVNALELDDSALYLCASSLPKGDTQYFGPGTRLTVL.

The chain is built from TRBV11-3 and TRBJ1-4; 10 bases map to TRBD1. Germline trimming cut 5 bases from V and 6 bases from J; bases unmatched to any gene: 6. This CDR3 is 15 amino acids long. Germline CDR1 is SGHNT and CDR2 is YENEEA. CDR3 sequence (DNA): TGTGCCAGCAGCGAGCGGGGACAGGGGTATGAAAAACTGTTTTTT. Protein sequence: CASSERGQGYEKLFF.

In nucleotides, the CDR3 is TGCGCCAGCAGCCCTACTGGGGCCGAGACCCAGTACTTC. Protein product: CASSPTGAETQYF. The chain joins TRBV4-1 to TRBJ2-5; D possibly corresponds to TRBD1 (5 bases). This CDR3 comprises 13 residues. V was cut by 4 bases and J by 5 bases, with 11 bases left in between. Germline CDR1 and CDR2: MGHRA and YSYEKL.

Here the CDR3 reads CASSFSTYEDTEAFF. CDR3 sequence (DNA): TGTGCCAGCAGCTTCAGCACTTACGAGGACACTGAAGCTTTCTTT. The J gene is TRBJ1-1, the V gene TRBV14; D is uncertain. The CDR3 is 15 amino acids. V was trimmed by 5 bases and J by 3 bases, leaving 16 bases between them. CDR1 and CDR2 (germline): SGHDN, FVKESK.

The chain couples TRBV9 to TRBJ2-3; D perhaps matches TRBD1 (6 bases). This CDR3 has 15 residues. The germline gives CDR1 SGDLS, CDR2 YYNGEE. V gave up 0 bases and J gave up 3 bases, with 11 bases separating them. CDR3 DNA: TGTGCCAGCAGCGTAGGTGGGGGCTGGACAGATACGCAGTATTTT. This codes for CASSVGGGWTDTQYF.

The chain joins TRBV4-2 to TRBJ2-3, with TRBD1 matching over 7 bases. Germline lookup yields CDR1 LGHNA and CDR2 YNFKEQ. The CDR3 extends over 16 amino acids. J was trimmed by 1 base and V by 0 bases; bases with no gene match: 4. The CDR3 region is CASSQDPGTGTDTQYF. CDR3 in DNA: TGTGCCAGCAGCCAAGATCCCGGGACAGGCACAGATACGCAGTATTTT.

V is TRBV10-3 and J is TRBJ1-1; 11 nucleotides match TRBD1. Unmatched junction bases numbered 5, after V lost 4 bases and J lost 4 bases. Germline loops: CDR1 ENHRY, CDR2 SYGVKD. CDR3 length equals 15 residues. The CDR3 loop reads CAISVPGQGVTEAFF. The CDR3 DNA sequence: TGTGCCATCAGTGTACCGGGACAGGGGGTCACTGAAGCTTTCTTT.

This sequence joins TRBV6-1 and TRBJ1-6; a possible D gene is TRBD1 (5 bases). CDR1 is MNHNS and CDR2 is SASEGT in the germline V gene. The CDR3 is 17 residues long. The germline V and J ends were trimmed by 1 base and 0 bases, with 10 bases remaining between them. The CDR3 nucleotides are TGTGCCAGCAGTGAAGTGGGGGGGAGCTCCTATAATTCACCCCTCCACTTT. This encodes CASSEVGGSSYNSPLHF.

The rearrangement joins TRBV4-2 to TRBJ2-1; the match to TRBD2 covers 12 bases. The CDR3 has 14 amino acids. The junction had 5 bases not matched to a gene; V was cut back by 4 bases and J by 10 bases. CDR1 and CDR2 from the germline V gene are LGHNA and YNFKEQ. The CDR3 loop is CASSPSGGAREQFF. In nucleotides, the CDR3 is TGTGCCAGCAGCCCTAGCGGGGGGGCCAGAGAGCAGTTCTTC.

Only one count was recorded for this clone. V usage is TRBV5-1 and J usage is TRBJ2-5, with D possibly matching TRBD2 (6 bases). In germline, CDR1 is SGHRS, CDR2 YFSETQ. The CDR3 is made up of 16 amino acids. V gave up 0 bases and J gave up 4 bases, with 16 bases separating them. CDR3 nucleotides: TGCGCCAGCAGCTTGGTGGGTTACCGGGGGTCAGAGACCCAGTACTTC. Translating it yields CASSLVGYRGSETQYF.

The chain uses TRBV9 and TRBJ2-7, with a tentative D call TRBD1 (6 bases). Trimming stripped 4 bases from V and 5 bases from J, with 16 bases between. Germline CDR1 and CDR2: SGDLS and YYNGEE. This CDR3 region has 14 residues. The CDR3 region has the DNA TGTGCCAGCAGCACCCAGGTACAGGGAAACGAGCAGTACTTC. Protein: CASSTQVQGNEQYF.

This chain's CDR3 is CASSPLRGSGANVLTF. The CDR3 nucleotides are TGTGCCAGCAGCCCACTCAGGGGATCTGGGGCCAACGTCCTGACTTTC. The rearrangement joins TRBV7-9 to TRBJ2-6; maybe TRBD1 (6 bases). Germline V gene data show CDR1 as SEHNR and CDR2 as FQNEAQ (reference sequence). There are 16 residues in the CDR3. V was trimmed by 5 bases and J by 1 base, leaving 12 bases between them.

The chain links TRBV5-1 to TRBJ2-7; D gene uncertain. Trimming took 1 base from V and 6 from J, leaving 14 bases between them. Germline V gene sequence: CDR1 SGHRS, CDR2 YFSETQ. The CDR3 spans 14 residues. In DNA form, the CDR3 reads TGCGCCAGCAGCTTGAGGCAGGATAGTGGCGAGCAGTACTTC. Protein product: CASSLRQDSGEQYF.

J is TRBJ1-5 and V is TRBV7-2, with D tentatively TRBD1 (6 bases). The CDR3 sequence is 14 residues long. V was pared by 5 bases and J by 7 bases, with 15 bases between. Germline lookup yields CDR1 SGHTA and CDR2 FQGNSA. The CDR3 is CASSLTGMWQPQHF. The CDR3 DNA reads as TGTGCCAGCAGCCTGACAGGAATGTGGCAGCCCCAGCATTTT.

This clone appeared a few times. An end of the junction does not agree with germline; a read error may underlie this. The rearrangement joins TRBV6-1 to TRBJ1-2; D not resolved. This CDR3 region has 9 residues. Per germline, CDR1 MNHNS and CDR2 SASEGT. The CDR3 nucleotides read TGTGCCAGCAAATTGCGCAGACCCTTC. This encodes CASKLRRPF.

This clone was picked up one time. The V call is TRBV6-6, the J call TRBJ2-7; 10 bases are a match to TRBD1. This CDR3 has 13 amino acids. V shed 5 bases, J shed 6 bases, and the junction held 4 bases outside the gene matches. Germline lookup yields CDR1 MNHNY and CDR2 SVGAGI (reference sequence). CDR3: CASSRTGGGEQYF. The CDR3 DNA sequence: TGTGCCAGCAGTCGGACAGGGGGTGGCGAGCAGTACTTC.

V is TRBV28 and J is TRBJ2-7; 12 bases are shared with TRBD2. This CDR3 is built from 15 residues. Germline CDR1 and CDR2: MDHEN and SYDVKM. V gave up 5 bases and J gave up 0 bases; unmatched junction bases: 2. This CDR3 is CASSKTSGGSYEQYF. The DNA for the CDR3 is TGTGCCAGCAGTAAGACTAGCGGGGGCTCCTACGAGCAGTACTTC.

The rearrangement joins TRBV6-1 to TRBJ2-5; D unclear. The V end was cut by 3 bases, the J end by 5 bases, with 10 bases between. CDR1 and CDR2 (germline): MNHNS, SASEGT. This CDR3 has 13 residues. In DNA form, the CDR3 reads TGTGCCAGCAGTGAGGTGGTCGGGGAGACCCAGTACTTC. Translation gives CASSEVVGETQYF.